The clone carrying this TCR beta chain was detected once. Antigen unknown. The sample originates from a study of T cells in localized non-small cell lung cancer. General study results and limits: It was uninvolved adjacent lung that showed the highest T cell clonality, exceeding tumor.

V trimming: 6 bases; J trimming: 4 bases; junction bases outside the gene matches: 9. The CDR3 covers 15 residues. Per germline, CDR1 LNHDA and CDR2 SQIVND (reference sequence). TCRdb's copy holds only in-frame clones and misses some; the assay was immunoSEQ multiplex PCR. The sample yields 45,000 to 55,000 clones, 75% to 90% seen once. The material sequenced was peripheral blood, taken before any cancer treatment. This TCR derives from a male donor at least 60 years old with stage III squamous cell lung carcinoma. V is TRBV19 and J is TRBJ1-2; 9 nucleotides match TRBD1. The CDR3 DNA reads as TGTGCCAGTAGGATTCAACAGGGGGCCAGCTATGGCTACACCTTC. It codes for CASRIQQGASYGYTF.